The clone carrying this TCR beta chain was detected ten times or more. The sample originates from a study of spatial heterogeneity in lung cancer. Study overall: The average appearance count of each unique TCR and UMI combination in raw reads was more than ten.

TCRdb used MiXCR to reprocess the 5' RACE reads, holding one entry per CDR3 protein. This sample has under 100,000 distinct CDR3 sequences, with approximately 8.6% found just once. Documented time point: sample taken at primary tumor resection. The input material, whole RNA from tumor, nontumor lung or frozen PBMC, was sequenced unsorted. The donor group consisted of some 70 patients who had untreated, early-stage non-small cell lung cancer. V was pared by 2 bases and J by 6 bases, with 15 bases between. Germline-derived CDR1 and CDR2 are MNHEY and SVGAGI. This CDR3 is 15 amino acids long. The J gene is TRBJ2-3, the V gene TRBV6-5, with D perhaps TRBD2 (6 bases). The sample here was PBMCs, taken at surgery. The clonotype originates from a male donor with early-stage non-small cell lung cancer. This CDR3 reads CASSYASSRGDTQYF. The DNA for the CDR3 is TGTGCCAGCAGTTACGCGTCTAGCCGGGGGGATACGCAGTATTTT.